This entry lists 29 T cell receptor beta chains sequenced from one sample in a study of blood T cell repertoires in COVID-19. Some clones are missing from TCRdb's copy, which holds only in-frame ones; the method was immunoSEQ multiplex PCR. The sample lists about 160,000 clones, roughly 87% occurring once. The sequencing sample was made of PBMCs or T cells enriched from blood (not recorded which). All receptors come from a woman between 40 and 50 years old who had been exposed to COVID-19.

This clone was seen more than once but under ten times. This rearrangement joins TRBV3-1 (or the pseudogene TRBV3-2) to TRBJ1-2; 9 bases are shared with TRBD1. Germline-derived CDR1 and CDR2 are LGHDT and YNNKEL (reference sequence). The V gene end was trimmed by 4 bases and the J gene end by 8 bases; junction bases not matched to a gene: 8. CDR3 length: 14 residues. This CDR3 is CASSPDRGKRGYTF. The CDR3 region has the DNA TGTGCCAGCAGCCCGGACAGGGGAAAGAGGGGCTACACCTTC.

The V call is TRBV27, the J call TRBJ1-5; D remains ambiguous. Per germline, CDR1 MNHEY and CDR2 SMNVEV (reference sequence). Deletions cut 2 bases from V and 0 bases from J, with 5 bases between. CDR3 length equals 14 residues. The chain's CDR3 is CASSLQYSNQPQHF. CDR3 bases: TGTGCCAGCAGTTTACAGTATAGCAATCAGCCCCAGCATTTT.

The rearrangement links TRBV5-1 to TRBJ1-1; D may be TRBD1 (6 bases). The CDR3 sequence is 15 residues long. Trimming stripped 0 bases from V and 0 bases from J, with 9 bases between. Germline values: CDR1 SGHRS, CDR2 YFSETQ. The CDR3 protein is CASSLASGVNTEAFF. The CDR3 coding sequence is TGCGCCAGCAGCTTGGCGTCAGGGGTGAACACTGAAGCTTTCTTT.

J is TRBJ2-7 and V is TRBV27; D uncertain. CDR1 and CDR2 (germline): MNHEY, SMNVEV (reference sequence). This CDR3 comprises 13 residues. Trimming removed 2 bases at V and 0 bases at J, with 5 bases between. CDR3 protein: CASSLTVSYEQYF. CDR3 DNA sequence: TGTGCCAGCAGTTTAACAGTCTCCTACGAGCAGTACTTC.

V gene TRBV10-1 combines with J gene TRBJ2-7, with D possibly matching TRBD2 (5 bases). CDR3 length: 13 amino acids. V lost 5 bases and J lost 3, with 11 bases in between. CDR1 is WNHNN, CDR2 SYGVQD, per germline (reference sequence). Written as DNA, the CDR3 is TGCGCCAGCAGTTCCGGGATCAACTACGAGCAGTACTTC. Translating gives CASSSGINYEQYF.

In DNA, the CDR3 is TGTGCCAGCCGACGGGGCACTGAAGCTTTCTTT. Translating gives CASRRGTEAFF. The V call is TRBV12-3 or TRBV12-4, the J call TRBJ1-1; D ambiguous. Between the trimmed V and J ends, which lost 8 bases and 4 bases, there was a span of 8 bases. This CDR3 is 11 amino acids long.

In nucleotides, the CDR3 is TGTGCCAGCAGTTTAAATCCGAGGCTAGCGGACTCCTACGAGCAGTACTTC. It is translated as CASSLNPRLADSYEQYF. The chain combines TRBV28 with TRBJ2-7; 7 nucleotides line up with TRBD2. V gave up 2 bases and J gave up 0 bases; unmatched junction bases: 10. CDR1 and CDR2 from the germline V gene are MDHEN and SYDVKM. This CDR3 comprises 17 residues.

The chain recombines TRBV6-5 with TRBJ2-5; 7 bases line up with TRBD1. This CDR3 is 13 amino acids long. Germline CDR1 reads MNHEY; CDR2 reads SVGAGI. V trimming: 6 bases; J trimming: 7 bases; junction bases outside the gene matches: 8. The CDR3 here is CASSPGGEGTQYF. The DNA for the CDR3 is TGTGCCAGCAGCCCAGGGGGAGAGGGGACCCAGTACTTC.

This clone was seen only once. The V and J genes are TRBV4-3 and TRBJ2-7; 7 nucleotides agree with TRBD2. CDR3 length: 13 residues. Germline values: CDR1 LGHNA, CDR2 YSLEER. Trimming removed 6 bases from V and 6 bases from J; junction bases left unmatched: 8. CDR3 amino acids: CASSQTGGGEQYF. The CDR3 region has the DNA TGCGCCAGCAGTCAAACGGGGGGAGGCGAGCAGTACTTC.

The chain employs TRBV19 and TRBJ1-2, with 8 bases fitting TRBD1. V shed 6 bases, J shed 8 bases, and the junction held 17 bases outside the gene matches. Germline-derived CDR1 and CDR2 are LNHDA and SQIVND (reference sequence). This CDR3 is built from 16 residues. Written as DNA, the CDR3 is TGTGCCAGTAGCCTGTTCTCGGGACAGGAATTGGGGGGCTACACCTTC. It specifies CASSLFSGQELGGYTF. Filled out from reference TRBV19 and TRBJ1-2, the complete variable domain reads DGGITQSPKYLFRKEGQNVTLSCEQNLNHDAMYWYRQDPGQGLRLIYYSQIVNDFQKGDIAEGYSVSREKKESFPLTVTSAQKNPTAFYLCASSLFSGQELGGYTFGSGTRLTVV.

This chain uses TRBV7-8 with TRBJ2-3, with TRBD2 identical over 13 bases. The CDR3 totals 16 residues. Germline lookup yields CDR1 SGHVS and CDR2 FQNEAQ. V gave up 5 bases and J gave up 3 bases; unmatched junction bases: 5. The CDR3 region is CASSPRLAGGTDTQYF. CDR3 nucleotides: TGTGCCAGCAGCCCGCGACTAGCGGGAGGAACAGATACGCAGTATTTT.

The chain is built from TRBV5-1 and TRBJ1-4, with D uncertain. This CDR3 has 14 residues. CDR1 and CDR2 (germline): SGHRS, YFSETQ. V lost 1 base, J lost 4 bases, and 8 bases lay in between. For the CDR3, the DNA is TGCGCCAGCAGCTTGATCCGGGGTAATGAAAAACTGTTTTTT. This sequence encodes CASSLIRGNEKLFF.

This clone was counted many times. The V gene is TRBV6-5, the J gene TRBJ2-7, with 8 bases that match TRBD1. Germline CDR1 and CDR2: MNHEY and SVGAGI. The V and J ends lost 0 bases and 3 bases, in that order; junction bases with no gene match: 7. CDR3 length equals 16 residues. This CDR3 reads CASSYSSSGGLYEQYF. For the CDR3, the DNA is TGTGCCAGCAGTTACTCGAGCTCAGGGGGCCTCTACGAGCAGTACTTC.

V gene TRBV7-2 combines with J gene TRBJ2-2; 7 bases line up with TRBD2. V was pared by 5 bases and J by 2 bases, with 14 bases of the junction left unmatched. Germline values: CDR1 SGHTA, CDR2 FQGNSA. The CDR3 consists of 18 residues. The CDR3 DNA reads as TGTGCCAGCAGCGGCCCGGGAATGGCGGGAGCAAACACCGGGGAGCTGTTTTTT. The encoded protein is CASSGPGMAGANTGELFF.

This clone was found once. J is TRBJ2-7 and V is TRBV6-1; the D gene is possibly TRBD2 (6 bases). Trimming took 3 bases from V and 3 from J, leaving 9 bases between them. Germline CDR1 MNHNS, CDR2 SASEGT. This CDR3 spans 13 amino acids. The CDR3 here is CASSDGGGYEQYF. In nucleotides, the CDR3 is TGTGCCAGCAGTGATGGGGGAGGCTACGAGCAGTACTTC.

The chain employs TRBV12-3 or TRBV12-4 and TRBJ2-7; D unresolved. CDR3 length equals 13 residues. V lost 5 bases and J lost 0, with 8 bases in between. CDR3 sequence reads: CASSAGSSYEQYF. The CDR3 DNA reads as TGTGCCAGCAGTGCAGGTAGCTCCTACGAGCAGTACTTC.

The chain has TRBV10-3 and TRBJ2-3; TRBD1 matches 10 bases. This CDR3 is 15 amino acids long. CDR1 is ENHRY, CDR2 SYGVKD, per germline. V shed 6 bases and J 5 bases; nucleotides not matched to a gene: 8. CDR3 amino acids: CAIRPGQGMRDTQYF. The CDR3 coding sequence is TGTGCCATCAGACCGGGACAGGGGATGAGAGATACGCAGTATTTT.

The genes are TRBV6-5 and TRBJ2-7; D not certain. The CDR3 totals 14 residues. The V end was cut by 1 base, the J end by 0 bases, with 7 bases between. Germline V gene sequence: CDR1 MNHEY, CDR2 SVGAGI. CDR3 sequence reads: CASSYFPSSYEQYF. Here the CDR3 DNA reads TGTGCCAGCAGTTACTTCCCCAGCTCCTACGAGCAGTACTTC.

This clone was recorded only once. V usage is TRBV10-3 and J usage is TRBJ1-2, with 7 positions matching TRBD1. J gave up 0 bases and V 5 bases, and 18 bases lay outside the gene matches. This CDR3 spans 19 amino acids. CDR1 is ENHRY and CDR2 is SYGVKD in the germline V gene. In nucleotides, the CDR3 is TGTGCCATCAGTCAAAGACCCGGGACAGAGATGCCCCCTAACTATGGCTACACCTTC. This gives the protein CAISQRPGTEMPPNYGYTF.

The rearrangement uses TRBV11-2 and TRBJ1-5, with D perhaps matching TRBD1 (6 bases). Trimming removed 5 bases from V and 5 bases from J, with 13 bases in between. Germline V CDR1 and CDR2: SGHAT, FQNNGV. The CDR3 sequence is 14 residues long. CDR3 coding DNA: TGTGCCAGCAGCCCGCAGGGGCGGGATCAGCCCCAGCATTTT. It specifies CASSPQGRDQPQHF.

This clone was detected once. This chain joins TRBV25-1 and TRBJ1-5; tentatively, D is TRBD1 (5 bases). V lost 4 bases and J 10 bases, leaving 8 bases between the germline ends. Looked up from germline, CDR1 is MGHDK and CDR2 is SYGVNS. The CDR3 extends over 11 amino acids. The CDR3 is CASSGGGPQHF. DNA of the CDR3: TGTGCCAGCAGTGGCGGGGGTCCCCAGCATTTT.

This sequence joins TRBV9 and TRBJ2-2, with 8 nucleotides matching TRBD2. Germline assignment: CDR1 SGDLS and CDR2 YYNGEE. V gave up 0 bases and J gave up 6 bases; unmatched junction bases: 7. This CDR3 has 16 amino acids. The CDR3 here is CASSVEASGLAGELFF. The CDR3 DNA is TGTGCCAGCAGCGTAGAGGCTAGCGGGTTAGCCGGGGAGCTGTTTTTT.

This sequence joins TRBV28 and TRBJ2-7; 11 nucleotides line up with TRBD2. Trimming at V came to 6 bases and at J to 6 bases, leaving 13 bases not matched to a gene. Germline values: CDR1 MDHEN, CDR2 SYDVKM. This CDR3 region has 16 residues. CDR3 coding DNA: TGTGCCAGCAGCCGAGTGACCGGACTAGCGGGTTTCGAGCAGTACTTC. Its translation is CASSRVTGLAGFEQYF. Full variable domain (remainder filled in from reference TRBV28 and TRBJ2-7): DVKVTQSSRYLVKRTGEKVFLECVQDMDHENMFWYRQDPGLGLRLIYFSYDVKMKEKGDIPEGYSVSREKKERFSLILESASTNQTSMYLCASSRVTGLAGFEQYFGPGTRLTVT.

The CDR3 nucleotides read TGCGCCAGCAGCCAAACCGGGACAGGTGAAGCTTTCTTT. Its protein is CASSQTGTGEAFF. The chain uses TRBV4-1 and TRBJ1-1, with 8 bases lining up with TRBD1. V was pared by 2 bases and J by 7 bases, with 3 bases of the junction left unmatched. Germline CDR1 is MGHRA and CDR2 is YSYEKL. This CDR3 is 13 amino acids long.

The chain employs TRBV19 and TRBJ2-2; D might be TRBD1 (6 bases). Germline CDR1 reads LNHDA; CDR2 reads SQIVND (reference sequence). V lost 1 base to trimming and J lost 6 bases, with 6 bases between them. The CDR3 sequence is 13 residues long. The CDR3 sequence is CASSIAGAGELFF. The CDR3 DNA sequence: TGTGCCAGTAGTATAGCAGGGGCCGGGGAGCTGTTTTTT.

The chain links TRBV4-3 to TRBJ2-1, with D maybe TRBD2 (6 bases). The CDR3 has 15 residues. The germline gives CDR1 LGHNA, CDR2 YSLEER. V was cut by 0 bases and J by 8 bases, with 14 bases left in between. The CDR3 reads CASSQDWRDTDEQFF. The CDR3 nucleotides read TGCGCCAGCAGCCAAGATTGGCGGGATACGGATGAGCAGTTCTTC.

This clone was recorded once. J is TRBJ1-3 and V is TRBV4-3; D gene uncertain. The germline V gene encodes CDR1 LGHNA and CDR2 YSLEER. The V end was cut by 1 base, the J end by 2 bases, with 9 bases between. The CDR3 runs to 15 residues. The CDR3 loop is CASSQGLLAGNTIYF. The DNA for the CDR3 is TGCGCCAGCAGCCAAGGACTTTTAGCTGGAAACACCATATATTTT.

This rearrangement joins TRBV2 to TRBJ1-5; D is uncertain. Germline V gene sequence: CDR1 SNHLY, CDR2 FYNNEI. Trimming cost V 6 bases and J 6 bases, with 12 bases left between them. CDR3 length: 13 residues. For the CDR3, the DNA is TGTGCCAGCAGCTCTGAAGGGAGTCAGCCCCAGCATTTT. Amino acids: CASSSEGSQPQHF.

CDR3 in DNA: TGTGCCAGCAGCCGATCTGCGGGGAACTCTGGAAACACCATATATTTT. Amino acids: CASSRSAGNSGNTIYF. The chain has TRBV7-6 and TRBJ1-3; no firm D call. The CDR3 loop spans 16 amino acids. Germline assignment: CDR1 SGHVS and CDR2 FNYEAQ. V lost 5 bases and J lost 0, with 14 bases in between.